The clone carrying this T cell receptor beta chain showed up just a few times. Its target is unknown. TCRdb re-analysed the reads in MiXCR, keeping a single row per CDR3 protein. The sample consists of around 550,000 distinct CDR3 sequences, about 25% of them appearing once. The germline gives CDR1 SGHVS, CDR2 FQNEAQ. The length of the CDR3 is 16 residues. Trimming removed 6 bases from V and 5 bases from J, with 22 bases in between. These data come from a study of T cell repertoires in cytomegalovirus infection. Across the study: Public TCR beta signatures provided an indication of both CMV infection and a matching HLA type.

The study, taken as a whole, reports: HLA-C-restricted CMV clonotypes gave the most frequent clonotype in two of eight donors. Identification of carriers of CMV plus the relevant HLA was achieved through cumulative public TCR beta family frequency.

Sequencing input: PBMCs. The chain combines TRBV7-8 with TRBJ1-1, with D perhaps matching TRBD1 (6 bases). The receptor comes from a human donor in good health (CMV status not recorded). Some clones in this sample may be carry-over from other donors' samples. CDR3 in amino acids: CASSLPYGGGDTEAFF. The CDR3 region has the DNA TGTGCCAGCAGTTTACCCTATGGGGGGGGCGATACTGAAGCTTTCTTT.